Listed below are T cell receptor beta chains from one sample, sequenced in a study of read filtering for tumor transcriptome and immune sequencing. MiXCR, run by TCRdb on the reads, gives a single entry per CDR3 protein. The table has tens of thousands of distinct CDR3 sequences, roughly 13% seen once. The sample was a population of CD138-negative cells sorted from bone marrow. These TCRs come from a donor at least 40 years old with multiple myeloma. Both conserved end residues are part of each CDR3. A D gene is named only where the DNA matches it firmly. The size of a clone is reported for some rows only, either as once, few or many, or as a class for expanded clones.

>TRBV5-6|many|TRBJ1-2|TRBD1
TGTGCCAGCAGCTTGGCGCCGGGACAGGGAAACTATGGCTACACCTTC
CASSLAPGQGNYGYTF
>TRBV12-3/TRBV12-4|many|TRBJ1-4|TRBD1
TGTGCCAGCAACCCCAGGGGGCCTAATGAAAAACTGTTTTTT
CASNPRGPNEKLFF
>TRBV12-3/TRBV12-4|many|TRBJ2-7|.
TGTGCCAGCAGTTTTAGCGGTAGCTACGAGCAGTACTTC
CASSFSGSYEQYF
>TRBV6-5|.|TRBJ2-7|TRBD1
TGTGCCAGCCGCCTGGGACAGGGTTACGAGCAGTACTTC
CASRLGQGYEQYF
>TRBV28|many|TRBJ2-2|TRBD2
TGTGCCAGCAGTTCTCTGAGGGGACTAGGGGTTACCGGGGAGCTGTTTTTT
CASSSLRGLGVTGELFF
>TRBV10-3|many|TRBJ2-5|TRBD1
TGTGCCATCAGTGGTTCCCCGGGACAGGGGCCAGAGACCCAGTACTTC
CAISGSPGQGPETQYF
>TRBV29-1|many|TRBJ2-1|.
TGCAGCGTCAGGTCTTACAATGAGCAGTTCTTC
CSVRSYNEQFF
>TRBV11-1|medium-sized|TRBJ2-7|.
TGTGCCAGCAGCCCCAGCGCGAGCTCCTACGAGCAGTACTTC
CASSPSASSYEQYF
>TRBV6-2/TRBV6-3|many|TRBJ2-7|TRBD2
TGTGCCAGCAGCCTAGCGGGGTACGAGCAGTACTTC
CASSLAGYEQYF
>TRBV11-2|few|TRBJ1-1|.
TGTGCCAGCAGCATGCCACCTTTAAGGTCTAATGGGGCTTTCTTT
CASSMPPLRSNGAFF
>TRBV10-3|many|TRBJ2-7|TRBD2
TGTGCCACCAAGAAGCGGGAGGAAATCGAAATGTGGCCCGAGCAGTACTTC
CATKKREEIEMWPEQYF
>TRBV10-3|few|TRBJ2-7|TRBD2
TGTGCCACCCGGACTAGCGGGAGTGGTTGGTACTTC
CATRTSGSGWYF
>TRBV11-3|few|TRBJ2-1|TRBD2
TGTGCCAGCAGCTTATTAGGACTAGCAGACAATGAGCAGTTCTTC
CASSLLGLADNEQFF
>TRBV19|.|TRBJ2-3|.
TGTGCCAGTAGTTTTCGATTTCCCGACACAGATACGCAGTATTTT
CASSFRFPDTDTQYF
>TRBV20-1|many|TRBJ1-2|TRBD1
TGCAGTGCAATCCTTGGACAGGACGGCTACACCTTC
CSAILGQDGYTF
>TRBV7-2|many|TRBJ2-5|.
TGTGCCAGCAGCCGATCCCCCCTGGGGGAGACCCAGTACTTC
CASSRSPLGETQYF
>TRBV3-1|many|TRBJ2-1|TRBD2
TGTGCCAGCAGCCGGACTAGCGGGGCCCGCGTCGAGCAGTTCTTC
CASSRTSGARVEQFF
>TRBV19|.|TRBJ2-2|TRBD1
TGTGCCAGTAGTATAGGGACAGGGGACGCCGGGGAGCTGTTTTTT
CASSIGTGDAGELFF
>TRBV28|many|TRBJ2-6|.
TGTGCCAGCAGTTATCTCGGAAACTCTGGGGCCAACGTCCTGACTTTC
CASSYLGNSGANVLTF
>TRBV7-9|.|TRBJ2-5|TRBD1
TGTGCCAGCGACAAAGACAGGGTGGACAAAGAGACCCAGTACTTC
CASDKDRVDKETQYF
>TRBV30|.|TRBJ2-7|TRBD1
TGTGCCTGGAGGAGACAGGGGACCTACGAGCAGTACTTC
CAWRRQGTYEQYF
>TRBV6-2/TRBV6-3|many|TRBJ2-1|TRBD2
TGTGCCAGCAGACCAGGACTAGCGGGAGGCCTGAGCTCCTACAATGAGCAGTTCTTC
CASRPGLAGGLSSYNEQFF
>TRBV20-1|few|TRBJ1-1|.
TGCAGTGCTAGAGGCAATTTGAACACTGAAGCTTTCTTT
CSARGNLNTEAFF
>TRBV29-1|many|TRBJ2-6|.
TGCAGCGTCGCTGACAGGCTAATCTCTGGGGCCAACGTCCTGACTTTC
CSVADRLISGANVLTF
>TRBV2|many|TRBJ2-5|.
TGTGCCTCACAGGGTTTCCAAGAGACCCAGTACTTC
CASQGFQETQYF
>TRBV29-1|many|TRBJ1-1|.
TGCAGCGTTGAAAGCGGAAGGGGCACTGAAGTTTTCTTT
CSVESGRGTEVFF
>TRBV11-3|many|TRBJ2-5|.
TGTGCCAGCAGCAGTCGACAGGCCCCCCAAGAGACCCAGTACTTC
CASSSRQAPQETQYF
>TRBV29-1|few|TRBJ2-1|TRBD1
TGCAGCTCGAGACAGGGGAATGAGCAGTTCTTC
CSSRQGNEQFF
>TRBV20-1|many|TRBJ2-1|TRBD1
TGCAGTGCGAACGATCTACAGGGGCACTACAATGAGCAGTTCTTC
CSANDLQGHYNEQFF
>TRBV11-2|many|TRBJ2-7|.
TGTGCCAGCAGCCCTGGACAGCAATACGAGCAGTACTTC
CASSPGQQYEQYF
>TRBV14|many|TRBJ2-1|.
TGTGCCAGCAGCCAAGAGGGGGCTACAAAGTTCTTC
CASSQEGATKFF
>TRBV5-1|many|TRBJ1-1|TRBD1
TGCGCCAGCAGCTCCGGGACAGGGACGTTAGGAGCTTTCTTT
CASSSGTGTLGAFF
>TRBV12-3/TRBV12-4|many|TRBJ2-7|.
TGTGCCAGCAGTTTAAGTAGCGAGCAGTACTTC
CASSLSSEQYF
>TRBV6-6|many|TRBJ2-6|.
TGTGCCAGCAGTTACCTGGTGGGGGGGCATGGGGCCAACGTCCTGACTTTC
CASSYLVGGHGANVLTF
>TRBV12-3/TRBV12-4|many|TRBJ1-6|.
.
CASSFGEGPLHF
>TRBV4-1|many|TRBJ2-1|.
TGCGCCAGCAGCCAAGATTTCACGGGAGCTGCCTACAATGAGCAGTTCTTC
CASSQDFTGAAYNEQFF
>TRBV9|.|TRBJ1-2|TRBD1
TGTGCCAGCAGCGTCCTCGATCCGGGACAGGCGAACTATGGCTACACCTTC
CASSVLDPGQANYGYTF
>TRBV7-9|many|TRBJ2-5|.
TGTGCCAGCAGCTTAGTTGGGGAGACCCAGTACTTC
CASSLVGETQYF
>TRBV20-1|many|TRBJ2-1|.
TGCAGTGCTAGAGACCGAGAGGGGACTTCCTACAATGAGCAGTTCTTC
CSARDREGTSYNEQFF
>TRBV29-1|many|TRBJ1-1|.
TGCAGCGTTGAATCGGGAGGGTTCGCTGAAGCTTTCTTT
CSVESGGFAEAFF
>TRBV7-9|.|TRBJ2-5|TRBD2
TGTGCCAGCAGCCCCCGACAACTAGCGGGAGTGGAGACCCAGTACTTC
CASSPRQLAGVETQYF
>TRBV20-1|many|TRBJ1-1|TRBD1
TGCAGTGCTAGATGGGGGACAGGGGCGTTGGGAACTGAAGCTTTCTTT
CSARWGTGALGTEAFF
>TRBV7-9|many|TRBJ1-1|TRBD1
TGTGCCAGCAGCTCGGACAGGGGGTTCACTGAAGCTTTCTTT
CASSSDRGFTEAFF
>TRBV2|few|TRBJ2-1|TRBD2
TGTGCCAGCAGAAAGACTAGCTCCTACAGTGAGCAGTTCTTC
CASRKTSSYSEQFF
>TRBV2|many|TRBJ2-7|TRBD2
TGTGCCAGCGGGGAGCGGGAGGGGGACCGCGAGCAGTACTTC
CASGEREGDREQYF
>TRBV18|few|TRBJ2-4|TRBD1
TGTGCCAGCTCACCACCGGGACAGGGGGGGCCCTCGGCCAAAAACATTCAGTACTTC
CASSPPGQGGPSAKNIQYF
>TRBV7-3|.|TRBJ2-5|.
TGTGCCAGCGGCTTAAACCCCCCTCGACAGACGGCCCAAGAGACCCAGTACTTC
CASGLNPPRQTAQETQYF
>TRBV27|many|TRBJ2-7|.
TGTGCCAGCAGTTATGGGCGGCCGGGGAGCTCCTACGAGCAGTACTTC
CASSYGRPGSSYEQYF
>TRBV29-1|many|TRBJ2-1|TRBD2
TGCGGCGTTGAGGCGGGACTAGCTAACTACAATGAGCAGTTCTTC
CGVEAGLANYNEQFF
>TRBV7-9|.|TRBJ2-1|.
TGTGCCAGCAGCTCCGGGGCAACCGAGCAGTTCTTC
CASSSGATEQFF
>TRBV25-1|many|TRBJ1-4|.
TGTGCCAGCAGTGAATGGAGGGCCAGCCGGGATGAAAAACTGTTTTTT
CASSEWRASRDEKLFF
>TRBV10-2|many|TRBJ2-1|TRBD2
TGCGCCAGCAGAAGTGGGAGGGCCAATGAGCAGTTCTTC
CASRSGRANEQFF
>TRBV2|few|TRBJ2-4|.
TGTGCCAGCATGATATTCGGAACCAAAAACATTCAGTACTTC
CASMIFGTKNIQYF
>TRBV13|few|TRBJ2-7|TRBD2
TGTGCCAGCAGCTCTACTAGCGCTGCCTACGAGCAGTACTTC
CASSSTSAAYEQYF
>TRBV12-5|.|TRBJ2-1|.
TGTGCTAGTGGTTTGTCCCGGGGGGCCGGCAATGAGCAGTTCTTC
CASGLSRGAGNEQFF
>TRBV29-1|many|TRBJ2-1|.
TGCAGCGTTGACCCGGATGAGCAGTTCTTC
CSVDPDEQFF
>TRBV4-1|many|TRBJ2-1|TRBD2
TGCGCCAGCAGCCCTAGCGGGGCTTACAATGAGCAGTTCTTC
CASSPSGAYNEQFF
>TRBV13|few|TRBJ2-4|TRBD1
TGTGCCAGCAGCGGACGACAGGGGGCCTTGAACATTCAGTACTTC
CASSGRQGALNIQYF
>TRBV4-2|few|TRBJ2-7|.
TGTGCCAGCAGCCCTTTGGGGTCCAGCTACGAGCAGTACTTC
CASSPLGSSYEQYF